Listed here are 18 T cell receptor beta chains from one sample, sequenced in a study of blood T cell repertoires in COVID-19. Profiling relied on immunoSEQ multiplex PCR, and the TCRdb table lists in-frame clones only, not all of them. The sample holds 150,000 to 200,000 clones, around four fifths seen once. Sequenced input: peripheral blood. Receptor source: a woman aged 70 to 79 with COVID-19, enrolled during active disease.

V usage is TRBV9 and J usage is TRBJ2-7; D might be TRBD2 (5 bases). Germline CDR1 is SGDLS and CDR2 is YYNGEE. V lost 3 bases and J lost 5, with 18 bases in between. This CDR3 region has 15 residues. The CDR3 loop is CASSGPRGLLDEQYV. In nucleotides, the CDR3 is TGTGCCAGCAGCGGCCCCCGTGGACTTTTGGACGAGCAGTACGTC.

V gene TRBV6-5 combines with J gene TRBJ2-7; 10 positions match TRBD2. The CDR3 has 13 residues. The germline V gene encodes CDR1 MNHEY and CDR2 SVGAGI. V was clipped by 5 bases and J by 3 bases; unmatched bases: 1. CDR3 DNA sequence: TGTGCCAGCAGTCGGACTAGCGGCTACGAGCAGTACGTC. It is translated as CASSRTSGYEQYV.

The chain recombines TRBV3-1 (or the pseudogene TRBV3-2) with TRBJ2-7, with 7 bases identical to TRBD2. Per germline, CDR1 LGHDT and CDR2 YNNKEL (reference sequence). V shed 4 bases and J 6 bases; nucleotides not matched to a gene: 6. This CDR3 spans 13 amino acids. CDR3 protein: CASSRTSSREQYF. CDR3 nucleotides: TGTGCCAGCAGCCGGACTAGTTCTCGCGAGCAGTACTTC.

The V call is TRBV9, the J call TRBJ1-2; 8 positions match TRBD1. There are 14 residues in the CDR3. Unmatched junction bases numbered 3, after V lost 1 base and J lost 4 bases. From germline, CDR1 is SGDLS and CDR2 YYNGEE. The CDR3: CASSVTGQGYGYTF. CDR3 nucleotide sequence: TGTGCCAGCAGCGTAACCGGACAGGGCTATGGCTACACCTTC.

This chain connects TRBV5-1 to TRBJ2-7; TRBD1 matches at 11 bases. The germline V gene encodes CDR1 SGHRS and CDR2 YFSETQ. The V gene end was trimmed by 2 bases and the J gene end by 0 bases; junction bases not matched to a gene: 10. The CDR3 runs 18 residues. For the CDR3, the DNA is TGCGCCAGCAGCTTAACCTGGACAGGGGGCGCCTCCTCCTACGAGCAGTACTTC. Residues: CASSLTWTGGASSYEQYF. Based on the CDR3 plus reference TRBV5-1 and TRBJ2-7, the full variable domain is KAGVTQTPRYLIKTRGQQVTLSCSPISGHRSVSWYQQTPGQGLQFLFEYFSETQRNKGNFPGRFSGRQFSNSRSEMNVSTLELGDSALYLCASSLTWTGGASSYEQYFGPGTRLTVT.

The J gene is TRBJ1-2, the V gene TRBV18; no firm D call. Deletions cut 1 base from V and 8 bases from J, with 5 bases between. From germline, CDR1 is KGHSH and CDR2 LQKENI. This CDR3 region has 11 residues. The CDR3 DNA sequence: TGTGCCAGCTCACCACTTCCAGGCTACACCTTC. Translated, it gives CASSPLPGYTF.

The rearrangement uses TRBV18 and TRBJ1-5; tentative D call: TRBD1 (6 bases). Trimming stripped 3 bases from V and 0 bases from J, with 15 bases between. Germline CDR1 is KGHSH and CDR2 is LQKENI. This CDR3 is 17 amino acids long. The CDR3 DNA reads as TGTGCCAGCTCACCGGGCAGGGGCCTTGATAGCAATCAGCCCCAGCATTTT. It translates to CASSPGRGLDSNQPQHF.

This rearrangement joins TRBV5-1 to TRBJ1-1, with a tentative D call TRBD1 (6 bases). V was cut by 2 bases and J by 11 bases, with 16 bases left in between. The CDR3 is 13 amino acids. From germline, CDR1 is SGHRS and CDR2 YFSETQ. The CDR3 nucleotides read TGCGCCAGCAGCTTAGCAGGGGAAGTGGCCGCTTTCTTT. It yields the protein CASSLAGEVAAFF.

The V and J genes are TRBV2 and TRBJ1-5; the D gene is possibly TRBD1 (5 bases). The V and J ends lost 4 bases and 7 bases respectively, with 20 bases between them. The CDR3 contains 16 residues. CDR1 and CDR2 from the germline V gene are SNHLY and FYNNEI. CDR3 nucleotides: TGTGCCAGCAGTGGGGGCCTGTGGGAGGCAAAACAGCCCCAGCATTTT. It codes for CASSGGLWEAKQPQHF.

The chain links TRBV19 to TRBJ1-5, with 10 nucleotides matching TRBD1. Trimming removed 3 bases from V and 0 bases from J; junction bases left unmatched: 11. The germline gives CDR1 LNHDA, CDR2 SQIVND (reference sequence). This CDR3 contains 19 residues. CDR3 nucleotide sequence: TGTGCCAGTAGTATTGCCGGGACAGGGGATTTCTTTAGCAATCAGCCCCAGCATTTT. This sequence encodes CASSIAGTGDFFSNQPQHF.

This rearrangement joins TRBV30 to TRBJ1-3; the match to TRBD1 covers 8 bases. Germline V lookup: CDR1 GTSNPN, CDR2 SVGIG (reference sequence). The CDR3 is made up of 14 amino acids. Trimming at V came to 3 bases and at J to 6 bases, leaving 7 bases not matched to a gene. As DNA, the CDR3 is TGTGCCTGGAGAGATAACAGGGGGTTAAACACCATATATTTT. It specifies CAWRDNRGLNTIYF.

The genes are TRBV9 and TRBJ1-1; weak D call: TRBD1 (5 bases). The CDR3 is 13 amino acids. Germline V gene lookup returns CDR1 SGDLS and CDR2 YYNGEE. Trimming removed 0 bases at V and 5 bases at J, with 8 bases between. CDR3 coding DNA: TGTGCCAGCAGCGTAGATCAGGGAACTGAAGCTTTCTTT. Translation gives CASSVDQGTEAFF.

This clone appeared once. The chain joins TRBV27 to TRBJ2-3; possibly TRBD1 for D (5 bases). Germline-derived CDR1 and CDR2 are MNHEY and SMNVEV (reference sequence). With 1 base removed from V and 3 bases from J, the gap between germline ends came to 11 bases. The CDR3 extends over 15 amino acids. CDR3 coding DNA: TGTGCCAGCAGTTTATTAACAGGCGGAACAGATACGCAGTATTTT. This sequence encodes CASSLLTGGTDTQYF.

The gene calls are TRBV5-1 and TRBJ2-5; 7 bases match TRBD2. V trimming: 3 bases; J trimming: 2 bases; junction bases outside the gene matches: 4. Germline V lookup: CDR1 SGHRS, CDR2 YFSETQ. The CDR3 is 14 amino acids. CDR3 bases: TGCGCCAGCAGCTCCGCTAGCGGACAAGAGACCCAGTACTTC. It specifies CASSSASGQETQYF.

The rearrangement uses TRBV5-5 and TRBJ1-5, with D perhaps matching TRBD1 (5 bases). In germline, CDR1 is SGHKS, CDR2 YYEKEE (reference sequence). V lost 0 bases to trimming and J lost 7 bases, with 11 bases between them. The CDR3 is 14 residues long. The CDR3 loop reads CASSLGAGQQPQHF. In DNA, the CDR3 is TGTGCCAGCAGCTTGGGGGCAGGGCAACAGCCCCAGCATTTT.

This clone appeared a single time. This chain connects TRBV5-1 to TRBJ2-3; 10 bases align to TRBD1. Trimming removed 0 bases from V and 5 bases from J; junction bases left unmatched: 3. CDR3 length: 15 amino acids. Germline-derived CDR1 and CDR2 are SGHRS and YFSETQ. Written as DNA, the CDR3 is TGCGCCAGCAGCTTGGGACAGGGGGCGTTAGATACGCAGTATTTT. Translated, it gives CASSLGQGALDTQYF.

This rearrangement joins TRBV5-4 to TRBJ2-5; D might be TRBD1 (6 bases). In germline, CDR1 is SGHNT, CDR2 YYREEE (reference sequence). The CDR3 totals 13 residues. Trimming stripped 2 bases from V and 5 bases from J, with 10 bases between. This CDR3 reads CASSLTGLETQYF. CDR3 coding DNA: TGTGCCAGCAGCTTAACAGGGCTCGAGACCCAGTACTTC.

The chain uses TRBV5-5 and TRBJ2-3, with 9 bases fitting TRBD1. The germline V gene has CDR1 SGHKS and CDR2 YYEKEE (reference sequence). The CDR3 runs to 14 residues. V lost 4 bases to trimming and J lost 5 bases; unmatched junction nucleotides: 5. The DNA of the CDR3 is TGTGCCAGCAGCCGCGGGACAGGGAGAGATACGCAGTATTTT. Its protein is CASSRGTGRDTQYF. The full variable domain, completed using reference TRBV5-5 and TRBJ2-3, is DAGVTQSPTHLIKTRGQQVTLRCSPISGHKSVSWYQQVLGQGPQFIFQYYEKEERGRGNFPDRFSARQFPNYSSELNVNALLLGDSALYLCASSRGTGRDTQYFGPGTRLTVL.